The T cell receptor (beta chain) described here comes from a study of Tregs in tolerant kidney transplant recipients. Produced via immunoSEQ multiplex PCR; TCRdb's table is partial and in-frame only. Recorded for this sample: about 15,000 clones. General study points: The most relevant donor-specific Treg TCRbeta repertoire apparently came from expansion with activated donor B cells. The small number of patients limits these findings pending further validation. This study did not directly address biological reproducibility.

Related graft donors supplied nonmyeloablative bone marrow transplants, and mixed chimerism was transient. Unstimulated regulatory T cells (CD4+CD25+CD127-), CD4+CD25- non-regulatory cells, CD4 and CD8 cells were FACS-sorted from thawed PBMCs. A note on this clone: The antigen is undetermined. The CDR3 extends 3 residues past the end of the read, so its final part is completed from the germline J gene.

The CDR3 length is 15 residues. CDR1 is SGHTA and CDR2 is FQGTGA in the germline V gene. V lost 3 bases to trimming and J lost 2 bases, with 12 bases between them. Sequenced material: CD4+ T cells from blood (PBMCs), taken 12 months after the transplant. The receptor's source is a human patient who received a combined kidney and bone marrow transplant. Some T cells may be graft donor cells. The chain joins TRBV7-3 to TRBJ2-3, with a possible D match to TRBD2 (5 bases). CDR3 protein: CASSFRSGITDTQYF. The CDR3 DNA, read in part, is TGTGCCAGCAGCTTCCGAAGCGGAATCACAGATACG.